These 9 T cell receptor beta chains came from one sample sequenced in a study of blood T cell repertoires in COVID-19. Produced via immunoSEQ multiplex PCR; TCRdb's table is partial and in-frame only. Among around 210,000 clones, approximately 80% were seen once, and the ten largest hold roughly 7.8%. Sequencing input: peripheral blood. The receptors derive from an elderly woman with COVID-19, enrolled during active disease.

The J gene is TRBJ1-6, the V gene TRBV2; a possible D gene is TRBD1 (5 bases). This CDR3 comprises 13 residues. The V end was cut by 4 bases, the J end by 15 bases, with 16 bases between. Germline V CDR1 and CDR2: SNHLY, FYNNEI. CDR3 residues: CASSGGVGVYLHF. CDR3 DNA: TGTGCCAGCAGTGGGGGGGTGGGCGTTTACCTCCACTTT.

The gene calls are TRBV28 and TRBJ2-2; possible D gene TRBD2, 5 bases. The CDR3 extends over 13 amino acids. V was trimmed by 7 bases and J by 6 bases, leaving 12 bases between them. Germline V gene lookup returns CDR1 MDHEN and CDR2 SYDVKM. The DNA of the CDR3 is TGTGCCAGCATCACGGGGATGGCCGGGGAGCTGTTTTTT. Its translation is CASITGMAGELFF.

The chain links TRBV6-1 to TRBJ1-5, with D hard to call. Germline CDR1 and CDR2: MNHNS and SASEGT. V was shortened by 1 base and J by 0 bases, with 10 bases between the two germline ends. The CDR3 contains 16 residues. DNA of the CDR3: TGTGCCAGCAGTGAAGAAAACAACAATAGCAATCAGCCCCAGCATTTT. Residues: CASSEENNNSNQPQHF.

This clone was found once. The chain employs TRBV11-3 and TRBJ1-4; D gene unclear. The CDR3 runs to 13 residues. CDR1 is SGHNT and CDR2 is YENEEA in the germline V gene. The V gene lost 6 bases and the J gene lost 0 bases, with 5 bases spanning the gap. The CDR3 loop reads CASSVTTNEKLFF. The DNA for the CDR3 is TGTGCCAGCAGTGTAACAACTAATGAAAAACTGTTTTTT.

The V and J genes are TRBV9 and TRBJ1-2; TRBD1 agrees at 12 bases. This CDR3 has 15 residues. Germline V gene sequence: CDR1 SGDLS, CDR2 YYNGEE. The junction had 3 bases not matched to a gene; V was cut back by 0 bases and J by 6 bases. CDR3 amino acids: CASSVEGDRGHGYTF. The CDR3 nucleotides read TGTGCCAGCAGCGTAGAAGGGGACAGGGGGCATGGCTACACCTTC.

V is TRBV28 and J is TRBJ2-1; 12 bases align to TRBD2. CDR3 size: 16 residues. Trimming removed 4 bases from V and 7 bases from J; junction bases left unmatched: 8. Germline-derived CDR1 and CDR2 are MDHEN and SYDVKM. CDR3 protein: CASSSPSGGARNEQFF. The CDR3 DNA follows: TGTGCCAGCAGTTCTCCTAGCGGGGGGGCACGGAATGAGCAGTTCTTC.

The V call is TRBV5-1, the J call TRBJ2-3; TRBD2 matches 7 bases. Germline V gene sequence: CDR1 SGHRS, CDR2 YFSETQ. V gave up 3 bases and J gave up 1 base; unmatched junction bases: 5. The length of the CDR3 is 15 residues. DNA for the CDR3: TGCGCCAGCAGCTCAGGACTAGTTGGCACAGATACGCAGTATTTT. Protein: CASSSGLVGTDTQYF.

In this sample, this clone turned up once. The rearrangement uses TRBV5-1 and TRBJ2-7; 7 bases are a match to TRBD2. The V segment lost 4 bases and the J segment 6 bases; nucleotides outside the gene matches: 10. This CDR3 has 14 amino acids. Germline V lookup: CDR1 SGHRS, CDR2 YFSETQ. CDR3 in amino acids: CASSRGEGGGEQYF. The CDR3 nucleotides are TGCGCCAGCAGCCGGGGGGAAGGCGGCGGCGAGCAGTACTTC.

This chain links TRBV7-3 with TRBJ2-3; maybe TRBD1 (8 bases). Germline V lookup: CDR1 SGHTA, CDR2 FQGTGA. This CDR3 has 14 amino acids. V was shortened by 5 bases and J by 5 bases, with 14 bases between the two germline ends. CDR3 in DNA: TGTGCCAGCAGCCTAAACAGGGGGGGAGATACGCAGTATTTT. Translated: CASSLNRGGDTQYF.